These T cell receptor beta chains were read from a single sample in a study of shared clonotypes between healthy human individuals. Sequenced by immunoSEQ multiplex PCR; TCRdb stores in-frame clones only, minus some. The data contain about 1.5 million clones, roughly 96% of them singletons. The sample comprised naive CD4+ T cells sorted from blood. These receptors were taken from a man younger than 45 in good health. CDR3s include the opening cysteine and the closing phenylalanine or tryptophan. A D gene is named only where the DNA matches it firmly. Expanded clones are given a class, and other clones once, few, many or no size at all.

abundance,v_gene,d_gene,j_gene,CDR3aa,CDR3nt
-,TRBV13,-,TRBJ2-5,CASSRQGGETQYF,TGTGCCAGCAGCCGTCAGGGTGGAGAGACCCAGTACTTC
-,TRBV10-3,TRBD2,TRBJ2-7,CAISERGRSSGSYEQYF,TGTGCCATCAGTGAGAGGGGTAGGTCTAGCGGGTCCTACGAGCAGTACTTC
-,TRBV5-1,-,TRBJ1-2,CASSAEPNYGYTF,TGCGCCAGCAGCGCCGAGCCCAACTATGGCTACACCTTC
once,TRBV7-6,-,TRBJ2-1,CASSLGGYVQFF,TGTGCCAGCAGCTTAGGAGGGTATGTTCAGTTCTTC
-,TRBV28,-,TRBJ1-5,CASIRGNQPQHF,TGTGCCAGCATCAGGGGTAATCAGCCCCAGCATTTT
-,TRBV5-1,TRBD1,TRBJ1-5,CASSLGTGSNQPQHF,TGCGCCAGCAGCCTGGGGACAGGGAGCAATCAGCCCCAGCATTTT
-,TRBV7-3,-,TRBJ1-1,CASSTGAIGPAFF,TGTGCCAGCAGCACCGGGGCGATTGGGCCTGCTTTCTTT
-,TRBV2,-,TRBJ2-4,CASSAGREVDIQYF,TGTGCCAGCAGTGCGGGCAGGGAGGTGGACATTCAGTACTTC
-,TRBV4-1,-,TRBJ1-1,CASSDKGKDTEAFF,TGCGCCAGCAGCGACAAGGGAAAGGACACTGAAGCTTTCTTT
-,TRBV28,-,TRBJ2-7,CASSLYEQYF,TGTGCCAGCAGTCTATACGAGCAGTACTTC
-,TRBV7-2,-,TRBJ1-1,CASSFPKGVNTEAFF,TGTGCCAGCAGCTTTCCAAAGGGGGTAAACACTGAAGCTTTCTTT
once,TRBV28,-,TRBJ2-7,CASSFPGKGSYEQYF,TGTGCCAGCAGTTTCCCAGGGAAAGGCTCCTACGAGCAGTACTTC
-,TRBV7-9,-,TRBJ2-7,CASSRRSSYEQYF,TGTGCCAGCAGCCGAAGGAGCAGCTACGAGCAGTACTTC
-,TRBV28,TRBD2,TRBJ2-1,CASTPMVLAGVYNEQFF,TGTGCCAGCACCCCCATGGTACTAGCGGGAGTCTACAATGAGCAGTTCTTC
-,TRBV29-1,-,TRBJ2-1,CSAGTMDPSYNEQFF,TGCAGCGCCGGGACAATGGACCCCTCCTACAATGAGCAGTTCTTC
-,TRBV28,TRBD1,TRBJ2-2,CASSSTGGWTGELFF,TGTGCCAGCAGCTCAACAGGGGGTTGGACCGGGGAGCTGTTTTTT
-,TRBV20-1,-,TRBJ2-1,CSAINNEQFF,TGCAGTGCTATAAACAATGAGCAGTTCTTC
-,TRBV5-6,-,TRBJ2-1,CASTPIRGWGSYNEQFF,TGTGCCAGCACCCCGATCCGGGGTTGGGGCTCCTACAATGAGCAGTTCTTC
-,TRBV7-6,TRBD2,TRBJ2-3,CASSLVSGIAGSLGTQYF,TGTGCCAGCAGCTTAGTATCAGGGATAGCGGGATCACTAGGTACGCAGTATTTT
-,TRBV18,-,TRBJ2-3,CASSPSGGHTDTQYF,TGTGCCAGCTCACCTTCAGGGGGGCACACAGATACGCAGTATTTT
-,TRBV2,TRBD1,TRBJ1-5,CASSLRQGGQPQHF,TGTGCCAGCAGTCTACGACAGGGAGGACAGCCCCAGCATTTT
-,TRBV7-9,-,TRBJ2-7,CASSLDGPYEQYF,TGTGCCAGCAGCTTGGACGGCCCCTACGAGCAGTACTTC
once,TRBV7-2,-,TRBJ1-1,CASSRYTEAFF,TGTGCCAGCTCGAGGTACACTGAAGCTTTCTTT
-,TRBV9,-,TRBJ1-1,CASNRVGTEAFF,TGTGCCAGCAACAGGGTGGGGACTGAAGCTTTCTTT
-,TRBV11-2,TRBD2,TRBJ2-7,CASSLVRGRFYEQYF,TGTGCCAGCAGCTTAGTTCGCGGGAGGTTCTACGAGCAGTACTTC
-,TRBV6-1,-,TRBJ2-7,CASRDSLYYEQYF,TGTGCCAGCAGGGACAGTCTCTACTACGAGCAGTACTTC
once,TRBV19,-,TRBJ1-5,CASSIRTDSNQPQHF,TGTGCCAGTAGTATAAGGACAGATAGCAATCAGCCCCAGCATTTT
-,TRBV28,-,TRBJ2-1,CASSIISGGGSEQFF,TGTGCCAGCAGCATAATATCGGGAGGGGGCAGCGAGCAGTTCTTC
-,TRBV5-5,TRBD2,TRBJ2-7,CASSLGMGEGLYEQYF,TGTGCCAGCAGCTTGGGAATGGGGGAGGGCCTCTACGAGCAGTACTTC
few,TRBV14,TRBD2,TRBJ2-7,CASSLSGTRPYEQYF,TGTGCCAGCAGCCTTTCCGGGACTAGACCCTACGAGCAGTACTTC
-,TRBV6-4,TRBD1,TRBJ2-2,CASREQGEATGELFF,TGTGCCAGCAGAGAACAGGGGGAGGCCACCGGGGAGCTGTTTTTT
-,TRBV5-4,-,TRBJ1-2,CASSSREGQMNGYTF,TGTGCCAGCAGCTCCCGGGAGGGGCAGATGAACGGCTACACCTTC
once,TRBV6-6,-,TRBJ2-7,CASNDSPSYEQYF,TGTGCCAGCAACGACTCTCCCTCCTACGAGCAGTACTTC
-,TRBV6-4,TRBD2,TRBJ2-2,CASSDRGLAGVAGELFF,TGTGCCAGCAGTGACCGGGGACTAGCGGGAGTTGCCGGGGAGCTGTTTTTT
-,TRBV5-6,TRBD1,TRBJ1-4,CASSLVGQGDEKLFF,TGTGCCAGCAGCTTGGTGGGACAGGGGGATGAAAAACTGTTTTTT
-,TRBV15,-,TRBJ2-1,CATSRETSISGATYNEQFF,TGTGCCACCAGCAGAGAAACCAGTATTAGCGGAGCAACCTACAATGAGCAGTTCTTC
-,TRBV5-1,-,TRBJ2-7,CASSYQTGHNEQYF,TGCGCCAGCAGCTACCAGACGGGACACAACGAGCAGTACTTC
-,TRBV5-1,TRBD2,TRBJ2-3,CASSPGLAESTDTQYF,TGCGCCAGCAGCCCTGGACTAGCGGAAAGCACAGATACGCAGTATTTT
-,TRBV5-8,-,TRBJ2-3,CASSLAGGAYTDTQYF,TGTGCCAGCAGCTTGGCGGGCGGAGCATACACAGATACGCAGTATTTT
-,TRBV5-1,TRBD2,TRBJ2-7,CASSSRGLAGGRYEQYF,TGCGCCAGCAGCTCCAGAGGACTAGCGGGGGGCCGCTACGAGCAGTACTTC